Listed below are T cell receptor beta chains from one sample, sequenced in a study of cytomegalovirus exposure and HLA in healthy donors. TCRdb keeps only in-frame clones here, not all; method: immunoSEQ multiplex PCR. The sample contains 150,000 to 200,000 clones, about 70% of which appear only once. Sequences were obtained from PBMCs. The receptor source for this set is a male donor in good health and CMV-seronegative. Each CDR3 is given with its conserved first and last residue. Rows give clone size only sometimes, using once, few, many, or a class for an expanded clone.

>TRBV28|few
CASSSDRTWGVNEKLFF
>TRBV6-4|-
CASSDGRGHTGELFF
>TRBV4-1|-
CASSQVAGGQPDTQYF
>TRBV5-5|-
CASSLELLAPTYEQYF
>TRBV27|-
CASSPPGQAPYGYTF
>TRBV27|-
CASSLSTGDNYGYTF
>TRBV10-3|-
CAISETSGGYNEQFF
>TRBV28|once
CASSRKGLLAGGPLAKNIQYF
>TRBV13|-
CASSLNIAPGDGYTF
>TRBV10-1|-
CASREGLDSYEQYF
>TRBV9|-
CASSVRLAADTQYF
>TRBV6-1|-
CASSEVRGGTEAFF
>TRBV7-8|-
CASSLGTGWFETQYF
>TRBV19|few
CASSEGQNTEAFF
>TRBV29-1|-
CSVATTSYEQYF
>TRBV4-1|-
CASSQEGGFSYEQYF
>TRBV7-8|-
CASSPDRSNQPQHF
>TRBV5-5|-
CASSLGISFGGEQYF
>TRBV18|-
CASSPPRTSENNEQFF
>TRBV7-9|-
CASSSQDRGPVYEQYF
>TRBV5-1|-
CASSLQAGLYNEQFF
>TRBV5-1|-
CASSYRTGRNDNSPLHF
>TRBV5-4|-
CASSLKRERQGETQYF
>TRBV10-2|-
CASKLAGTYNEQFF
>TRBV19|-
CASSNGGAGETQYF
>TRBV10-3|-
CAISEARDSTDTQYF
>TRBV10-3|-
CAISYPSGGDNEQFF
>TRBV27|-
CASSSGDTLYEQYF
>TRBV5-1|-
CASSWDRGEDTEAFF
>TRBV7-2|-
CASSFLGGVSYNEQFF
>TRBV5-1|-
CASSSRTGGRLANTGELFF
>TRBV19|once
CVSSTWAFSNQPQHF
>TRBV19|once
CASNFKSGRGTSYNEQFF
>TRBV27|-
CASSPRQGRNTIYF
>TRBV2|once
CASKKDTRYEQYF
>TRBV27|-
CASSFTRLSSGRRRDTQYF
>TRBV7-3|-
CASSLDTYTEAFF
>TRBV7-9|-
CASSLVTNTGELFF
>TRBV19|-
CASSGQDTGELFF
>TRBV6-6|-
CASSYPLAINPEAFF
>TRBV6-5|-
CASRTTGWGSSLHF
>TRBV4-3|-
CASSQARGQNSYEQYF
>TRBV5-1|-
CASSPQAGGSYEQYF
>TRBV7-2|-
CASSLGGERTTIMNREAFF
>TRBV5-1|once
CASSLGGDSHYEQYF
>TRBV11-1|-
CASSRQGSASGAQYNEQFF
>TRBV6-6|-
CASSYSGTGNYEQYF
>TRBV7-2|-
CASSPGGANVLTF
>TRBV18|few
CASSQGLAGTGELFF
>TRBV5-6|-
CASSLVPRQGGGYTF